The 16 T cell receptor beta chains reported below all come from one sample, sequenced in a study of blood T cell repertoires in COVID-19. Only in-frame clones appear in the TCRdb table, and some are missing; sequencing was by immunoSEQ multiplex PCR. There are about 310,000 clones in the sample; around 86% occur only once, and 1% lies in the top ten. Input material: peripheral blood. These receptors were taken from a man aged 50-59 years with active or convalescent COVID-19.

The chain couples TRBV4-2 to TRBJ2-1; D is possibly TRBD2 (7 bases). Per germline, CDR1 LGHNA and CDR2 YNFKEQ. Trimming pared 0 bases from V and 0 bases from J, leaving 15 bases between. The CDR3 is 18 residues long. Here the CDR3 DNA reads TGTGCCAGCAGCCAAGATGTACGGGGGGCCGGCTCCTACAATGAGCAGTTCTTC. Protein sequence: CASSQDVRGAGSYNEQFF.

Remarks on this clone: A junction end diverges from the germline sequence, so it may reflect a read error. V is TRBV12-3 or TRBV12-4 and J is TRBJ2-7, with TRBD1 matching 9 bases. This CDR3 is built from 13 residues. The CDR3, as DNA: TGTGCCAGCAGCGCGGACAGGGGATTGAGGCGGGCTTTC. Translation: CASSADRGLRRAF.

The rearrangement joins TRBV21-1 to TRBJ1-4; the table calls TRBD1, which could not be checked here. TRBV21-1 is annotated as a pseudogene. CDR3 length: 15 amino acids. The CDR3 bases are TGTGCCAGCAGCCGCCAGGGGACGGCTAATGAAAAACTGTTTTTT. This translates into CASSRQGTANEKLFF.

The V and J genes are TRBV5-6 and TRBJ2-3; D remains ambiguous. CDR3 size: 16 residues. Per germline, CDR1 SGHDT and CDR2 YYEEEE. Deletions cut 2 bases from V and 4 bases from J, with 17 bases between. The CDR3 protein is CASSFGALMFPDTQYF. In nucleotides, the CDR3 is TGTGCCAGCAGCTTTGGAGCGCTGATGTTCCCAGATACGCAGTATTTT.

V gene TRBV9 combines with J gene TRBJ2-3, with D uncertain. This CDR3 spans 15 amino acids. Trimming took 0 bases from V and 2 from J, leaving 10 bases between them. Germline loops: CDR1 SGDLS, CDR2 YYNGEE. This CDR3 is CASSVDYKNTDTQYF. CDR3 nucleotides: TGTGCCAGCAGCGTAGATTACAAAAACACAGATACGCAGTATTTT. Full variable domain (rest looked up from reference TRBV9 and TRBJ2-3): DSGVTQTPKHLITATGQRVTLRCSPRSGDLSVYWYQQSLDQGLQFLIQYYNGEERAKGNILERFSAQQFPDLHSELNLSSLELGDSALYFCASSVDYKNTDTQYFGPGTRLTVL.

The chain joins TRBV28 to TRBJ1-1, with 9 bases lining up with TRBD1. The CDR3 contains 18 residues. V lost 4 bases to trimming and J lost 1 base; unmatched junction nucleotides: 13. Germline CDR1 MDHEN, CDR2 SYDVKM. Here the CDR3 DNA reads TGTGCCAGCAGTTCGATAACAGGGGGCCCCTTACCGAACACTGAAGCTTTCTTT. This sequence encodes CASSSITGGPLPNTEAFF.

V usage is TRBV2 and J usage is TRBJ1-2; D perhaps matches TRBD1 (5 bases). This CDR3 spans 15 amino acids. V was clipped by 10 bases and J by 1 base, with 19 bases between them. CDR1 SNHLY and CDR2 FYNNEI come from the germline V gene. The CDR3 DNA follows: TGTGCCACTCCTAGCTCGGGGGATATTAACTATGGCTACACCTTC. It yields the protein CATPSSGDINYGYTF.

This clone came up once. This chain uses TRBV9 with TRBJ2-1; TRBD1 is a possible D gene (5 bases). Between the trimmed V and J ends, which lost 3 bases and 5 bases, there was a span of 15 bases. Germline V gene sequence: CDR1 SGDLS, CDR2 YYNGEE. This CDR3 spans 15 amino acids. Here the CDR3 reads CASSALAGRDNEQFF. In DNA, the CDR3 is TGTGCCAGCAGCGCCTTGGCAGGGCGCGACAATGAGCAGTTCTTC.

The chain links TRBV30 to TRBJ2-3; the D is unclear. This CDR3 is 14 amino acids long. Trimming pared 4 bases from V and 1 base from J, leaving 12 bases between. Germline V gene sequence: CDR1 GTSNPN, CDR2 SVGIG (reference sequence). CDR3 DNA: TGTGCCTGGATTTTGTCAACTGGCACAGATACGCAGTATTTT. Amino acids: CAWILSTGTDTQYF. The full variable domain, its missing parts supplied by reference TRBV30 and TRBJ2-3, is SQTIHQWPATLVQPVGSPLSLECTVEGTSNPNLYWYRQAAGRGLQLLFYSVGIGQISSEVPQNLSASRPQDRQFILSSKKLLLSDSGFYLCAWILSTGTDTQYFGPGTRLTVL.

The V gene is TRBV7-9, the J gene TRBJ2-7; TRBD1 is a possible D gene (6 bases). The CDR3 covers 16 residues. CDR1 is SEHNR and CDR2 is FQNEAQ in the germline V gene (reference sequence). Trimming took off 4 bases at V and 5 bases at J, with 21 bases between the two ends. In DNA, the CDR3 is TGTGCCAGCAGCTCCCTGACAGGCTATGACCCTGACGAGCAGTACTTC. Protein sequence: CASSSLTGYDPDEQYF. Full variable domain (outside the CDR3, taken from reference TRBV7-9 and TRBJ2-7): DTGVSQNPRHKITKRGQNVTFRCDPISEHNRLYWYRQTLGQGPEFLTYFQNEAQLEKSRLLSDRFSAERPKGSFSTLEIQRTEQGDSAMYLCASSSLTGYDPDEQYFGPGTRLTVT.

The chain combines TRBV10-3 with TRBJ1-1; 10 nucleotides agree with TRBD1. V shed 6 bases and J 8 bases; nucleotides not matched to a gene: 9. Germline CDR1 and CDR2: ENHRY and SYGVKD. There are 14 residues in the CDR3. CDR3 DNA: TGTGCCATCAGCTCTGGGACAGGGGCTCCCGAAGCTTTCTTT. Residues: CAISSGTGAPEAFF.

The chain employs TRBV30 and TRBJ1-6; D is perhaps TRBD1 (6 bases). The CDR3 length is 13 residues. Germline V gene data show CDR1 as GTSNPN and CDR2 as SVGIG (reference sequence). Trimming left V 3 bases short and J 7 bases short, with 10 bases between. CDR3 amino acids: CAWRGTLNSPLHF. DNA of the CDR3: TGTGCCTGGAGAGGGACATTGAATTCACCCCTCCACTTT.

A note on this clone: The same CDR3 can be traced to other DNA sequences in this sample. The J gene is TRBJ1-1, the V gene TRBV24-1; 9 nucleotides match TRBD1. Losses at the gene ends were 2 bases for V and 3 bases for J; bases not matched to a gene: 3. The CDR3 extends over 15 amino acids. Germline V CDR1 and CDR2: KGHDR, SFDVKD. The CDR3 region is CATSDSRQGDTEAFF. CDR3 nucleotides: TGTGCCACCAGTGATTCCCGACAGGGGGACACTGAAGCTTTCTTT.

The rearrangement links TRBV6-5 to TRBJ2-1, with 7 positions matching TRBD2. This CDR3 contains 15 residues. The V and J ends lost 6 bases and 8 bases, in that order; junction bases with no gene match: 13. CDR1 is MNHEY, CDR2 SVGAGI, per germline. The DNA for the CDR3 is TGTGCCAGCAGACCCGGACTAGTGGGAGGGTATGAGCAGTTCTTC. This translates into CASRPGLVGGYEQFF.

This chain connects TRBV18 to TRBJ1-1; 10 positions match TRBD1. This CDR3 has 13 residues. V lost 4 bases and J lost 4; bases outside the gene matches: 0. Germline CDR1 reads KGHSH; CDR2 reads LQKENI. DNA of the CDR3: TGTGCCAGCTCACGGGACAGGGGCACTGAAGCTTTCTTT. Translating it yields CASSRDRGTEAFF. Variable domain in full (rest from reference TRBV18 and TRBJ1-1): NAGVMQNPRHLVRRRGQEARLRCSPMKGHSHVYWYRQLPEEGLKFMVYLQKENIIDESGMPKERFSAEFPKEGPSILRIQQVVRGDSAAYFCASSRDRGTEAFFGQGTRLTVV.

This clone turned up a few times. This chain uses TRBV2 with TRBJ2-2; D is possibly TRBD1 (5 bases). V lost 4 bases, J lost 4 bases, and 10 bases lay in between. The CDR3 totals 14 residues. Germline V gene lookup returns CDR1 SNHLY and CDR2 FYNNEI. CDR3 DNA: TGTGCCAGCAGTGGGGCAGGGTTCACCGGGGAGCTGTTTTTT. It codes for CASSGAGFTGELFF.